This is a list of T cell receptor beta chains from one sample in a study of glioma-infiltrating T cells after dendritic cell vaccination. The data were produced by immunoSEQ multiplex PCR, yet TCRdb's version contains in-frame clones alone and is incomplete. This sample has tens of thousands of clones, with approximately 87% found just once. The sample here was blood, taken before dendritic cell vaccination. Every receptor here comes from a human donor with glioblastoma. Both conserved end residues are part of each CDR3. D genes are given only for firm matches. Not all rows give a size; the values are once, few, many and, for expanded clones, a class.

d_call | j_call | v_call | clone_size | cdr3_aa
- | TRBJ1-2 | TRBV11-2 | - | CASSLDGQYGYTF
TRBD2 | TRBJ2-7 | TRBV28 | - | CASRDVGGEQYF
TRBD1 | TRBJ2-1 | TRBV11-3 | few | CASSSGTALHNEQFF
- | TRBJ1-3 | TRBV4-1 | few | CASSQVPGSGNTIYF
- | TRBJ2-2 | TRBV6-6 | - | CASRPRTAVPGELFF
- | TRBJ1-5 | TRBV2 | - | CASSEGRHQPQHF
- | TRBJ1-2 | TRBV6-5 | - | CASSSPQGGNTF
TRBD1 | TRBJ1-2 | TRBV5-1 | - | CASSLDRGQGYTF
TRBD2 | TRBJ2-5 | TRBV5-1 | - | CASSTGPGGGETQYF
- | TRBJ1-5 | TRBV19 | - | CASSPWTRYSNQPQHF
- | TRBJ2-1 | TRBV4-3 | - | CASSQSPTGRGDNEQFF
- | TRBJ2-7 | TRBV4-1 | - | CASRGTASYEQYF
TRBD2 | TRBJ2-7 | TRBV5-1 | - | CASSLLAGGLYEQYF
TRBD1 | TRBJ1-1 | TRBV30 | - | CAWSHGQGVEAFF
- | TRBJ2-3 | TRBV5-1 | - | CASSLDSLAQYF
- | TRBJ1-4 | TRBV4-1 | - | CASATSFEKLFF
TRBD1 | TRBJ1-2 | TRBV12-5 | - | CASGLGTGRHGYTF
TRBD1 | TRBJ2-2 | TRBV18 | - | CASSPAGTAKTGELFF
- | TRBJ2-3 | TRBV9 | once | CASGLGSGTDTQYF
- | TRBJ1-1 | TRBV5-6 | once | CASSLGGRVTEAFF
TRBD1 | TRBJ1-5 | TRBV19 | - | CASSTSGGEKPQHF
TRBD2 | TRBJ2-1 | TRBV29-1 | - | CSVSGTSGGQFF
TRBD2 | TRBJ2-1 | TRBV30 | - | CAWSVVGGRMYNEQFF
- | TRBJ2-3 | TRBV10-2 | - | CASSESPNTQYF